This T cell receptor beta chain originates from a study of T cell repertoires in aging, cancer and after chemotherapy. Study-level background: Donor ages fell into six groups from 30 or younger up to 70 or older. Study conclusions and caveats: Age-matched healthy donors had significantly more diverse, less clonal blood TCR repertoires than untreated cancer patients.

By sample fraction, this clonotype is large (0.1 to 1%). No antigen is known for it. Rearranged V-D-J TRB sequences were amplified with a mixed TRB-A/B primer pool. Using its own MiXCR run on the multiplex PCR reads, TCRdb lists one record per CDR3 protein. This sample has around 500 distinct CDR3 sequences, with more than 25% found just once. Peripheral blood genomic DNA, not sorted cells or RNA, was the template. The clonotype was recovered from a human donor with a solid tumor. Sequencing used blood.

The CDR3 region has the DNA TGTGCCAGCAGTCCTCCGGAACTAGCGGGAGGGTCGAGCTCCTACGAGCAGTACTTC. Its translation: CASSPPELAGGSSSYEQYF. The V call is TRBV27, the J call TRBJ2-7; 13 bases agree with TRBD2. CDR3 length: 19 residues. V lost 5 bases to trimming and J lost 0 bases; unmatched junction nucleotides: 13. The germline V gene encodes CDR1 MNHEY and CDR2 SMNVEV (reference sequence).